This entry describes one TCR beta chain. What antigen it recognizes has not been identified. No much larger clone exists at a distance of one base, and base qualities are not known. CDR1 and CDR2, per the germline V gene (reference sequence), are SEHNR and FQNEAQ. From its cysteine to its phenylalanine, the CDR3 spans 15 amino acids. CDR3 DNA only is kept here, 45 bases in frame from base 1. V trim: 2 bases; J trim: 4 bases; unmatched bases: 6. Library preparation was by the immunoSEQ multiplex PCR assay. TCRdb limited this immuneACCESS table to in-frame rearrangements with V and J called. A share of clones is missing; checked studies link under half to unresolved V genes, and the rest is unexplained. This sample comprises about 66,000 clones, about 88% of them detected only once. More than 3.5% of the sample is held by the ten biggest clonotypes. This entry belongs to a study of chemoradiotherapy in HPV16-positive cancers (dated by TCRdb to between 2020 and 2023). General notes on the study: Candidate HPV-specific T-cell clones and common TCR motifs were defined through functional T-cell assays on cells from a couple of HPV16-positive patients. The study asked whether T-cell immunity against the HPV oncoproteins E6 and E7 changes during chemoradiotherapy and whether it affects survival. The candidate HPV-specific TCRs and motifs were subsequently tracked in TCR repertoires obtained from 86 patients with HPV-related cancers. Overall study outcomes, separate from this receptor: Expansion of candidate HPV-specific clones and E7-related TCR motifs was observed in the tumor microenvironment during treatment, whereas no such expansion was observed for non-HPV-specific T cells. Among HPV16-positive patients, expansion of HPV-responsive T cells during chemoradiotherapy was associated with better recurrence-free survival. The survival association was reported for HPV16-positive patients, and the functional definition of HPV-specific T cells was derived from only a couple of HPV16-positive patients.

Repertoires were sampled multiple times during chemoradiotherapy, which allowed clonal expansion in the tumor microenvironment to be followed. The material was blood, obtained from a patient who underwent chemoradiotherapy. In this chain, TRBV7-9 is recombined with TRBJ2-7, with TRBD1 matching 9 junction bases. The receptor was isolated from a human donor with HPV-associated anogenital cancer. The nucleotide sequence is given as TGTGCCAGCAGCTTACCATCCGGGACAGGGTACGAGCAGTACTTC. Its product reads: CASSLPSGTGYEQYF.